Presented here are 3 T cell receptor beta chains from one specimen sequenced in a study of blood T cell repertoires in COVID-19 (dated by TCRdb to the early 2020s). The method was the immunoSEQ multiplex PCR assay. The table was pulled from immuneACCESS by TCRdb, which kept in-frame rearrangements only. Such tables lose some clones; where checked, under half of the loss comes from unresolved V genes, and the rest has no known cause. The sample yields more than 110,000 clones; under 90% were counted once. The biggest ten clones account for 1.6% of the sample. The sequenced material came from PBMCs or T cells enriched from blood (not recorded which). The receptors stem from a woman aged 18 to 35 who had been exposed to COVID-19.

The rearrangement uses TRBV29-1 and TRBJ1-5, with 9 nucleotides matching TRBD1. CDR3 length: 13 residues. CDR1 and CDR2 from the germline V gene are SQVTM and ANQGSEA. Unmatched junction bases numbered 2, after V lost 6 bases and J lost 2 bases. Here the CDR3 reads CSVRQGGNQPQHF. CDR3 nucleotides: TGCAGCGTAAGACAGGGGGGCAATCAGCCCCAGCATTTT.

The gene calls are TRBV5-8 and TRBJ2-3; 10 bases are a match to TRBD2. The CDR3 is made up of 13 amino acids. CDR1 is SGHTS, CDR2 YDEGEE, per germline. The CDR3: CVSEREGRYTQYF. Written as DNA, the CDR3 is TGTGTCTCGGAGCGGGAGGGTCGATATACGCAGTATTTT.

The chain carries TRBV5-1 and TRBJ2-1; TRBD2 aligns across 13 bases. The CDR3 covers 17 residues. The J segment lost 9 bases and the V segment lost 2 bases, leaving 11 bases of the junction unmatched. Germline V lookup: CDR1 SGHRS, CDR2 YFSETQ. CDR3 nucleotide sequence: TGCGCCAGCAGCTTACCACTAGCGGGAGGGCCCCTCGGTGAGCAGTTCTTC. Amino acids: CASSLPLAGGPLGEQFF. The whole variable domain, filled in from reference TRBV5-1 and TRBJ2-1, reads KAGVTQTPRYLIKTRGQQVTLSCSPISGHRSVSWYQQTPGQGLQFLFEYFSETQRNKGNFPGRFSGRQFSNSRSEMNVSTLELGDSALYLCASSLPLAGGPLGEQFFGPGTRLTVL.